A single sample gave rise to the 26 T cell receptor beta chains below, sequenced in a study of T cell responses to AZD1222 COVID-19 vaccine. The method was immunoSEQ multiplex PCR; TCRdb's version includes in-frame clones alone and lacks a portion of them. This sample has 100,000 to 150,000 clones, with 85% to 90% found just once. The starting material was peripheral blood, obtained on day 0 of MenACWY control vaccination. These receptors all stem from an adult in good health.

This chain uses TRBV5-1 with TRBJ2-7; D gene ambiguous. V was clipped by 0 bases and J by 1 base, with 5 bases between them. Germline CDR1 is SGHRS and CDR2 is YFSETQ. The CDR3 has 13 residues. This chain's CDR3 is CASSLGHSYEQYF. Written as DNA, the CDR3 is TGCGCCAGCAGCTTGGGGCATTCCTACGAGCAGTACTTC. Variable domain in full (rest from reference TRBV5-1 and TRBJ2-7): KAGVTQTPRYLIKTRGQQVTLSCSPISGHRSVSWYQQTPGQGLQFLFEYFSETQRNKGNFPGRFSGRQFSNSRSEMNVSTLELGDSALYLCASSLGHSYEQYFGPGTRLTVT.

The rearrangement joins TRBV5-4 to TRBJ1-1; no firm D call. Germline lookup yields CDR1 SGHNT and CDR2 YYREEE (reference sequence). The CDR3 loop spans 17 amino acids. The V end lost 0 bases, the J end lost 4 bases, and 19 bases lay between the germline ends. The CDR3 here is CASSLAPSGILGTEAFF. CDR3 nucleotides: TGTGCCAGCAGCTTGGCCCCTTCGGGGATCCTAGGCACTGAAGCTTTCTTT.

This chain uses TRBV11-2 with TRBJ2-7; TRBD2 aligns across 7 bases. This CDR3 has 18 amino acids. Germline values: CDR1 SGHAT, CDR2 FQNNGV. V was pared by 1 base and J by 9 bases, with 21 bases of the junction left unmatched. CDR3 in amino acids: CASSLGASGTLPVFGQYF. CDR3 bases: TGTGCCAGCAGCTTAGGGGCTAGCGGTACCTTACCGGTGTTTGGGCAGTACTTC.

The chain links TRBV6-6 to TRBJ1-2; 7 bases fit TRBD1. Trimming took 5 bases from V and 2 from J; bases not matched to a gene: 14. The CDR3 contains 17 residues. The germline V gene has CDR1 MNHNY and CDR2 SVGAGI (reference sequence). The CDR3 loop reads CASSPREGDRLNYGYTF. The CDR3 DNA reads as TGTGCCAGCAGTCCTCGCGAAGGGGACAGATTAAACTATGGCTACACCTTC.

V gene TRBV6-5 combines with J gene TRBJ2-2; D unclear. The V gene's germline CDR1 is MNHEY and CDR2 SVGAGI. This CDR3 spans 14 amino acids. Trimming stripped 6 bases from V and 1 base from J, with 9 bases between. The CDR3 bases are TGTGCCAGCAGCATCTATATGAACACCGGGGAGCTGTTTTTT. Encoded protein: CASSIYMNTGELFF.

V usage is TRBV6-5 and J usage is TRBJ1-5; 10 bases agree with TRBD1. The CDR3 spans 15 residues. Trimming took 5 bases from V and 2 from J; bases not matched to a gene: 3. Germline V gene lookup returns CDR1 MNHEY and CDR2 SVGAGI. The CDR3 loop is CASSTGTGGNQPQHF. The CDR3 nucleotides are TGTGCCAGCAGTACGGGGACAGGGGGCAATCAGCCCCAGCATTTT.

This sequence joins TRBV11-3 and TRBJ1-2, with TRBD1 matching over 8 bases. The junction had 7 bases not matched to a gene; V was cut back by 1 base and J by 6 bases. The CDR3 has 15 amino acids. The germline V gene encodes CDR1 SGHNT and CDR2 YENEEA. DNA for the CDR3: TGTGCCAGCAGCTTAGCGGCAGGGGGCAAGGATGGCTACACCTTC. Protein: CASSLAAGGKDGYTF.

V usage is TRBV6-6 and J usage is TRBJ2-7; 8 nucleotides agree with TRBD1. The germline gives CDR1 MNHNY, CDR2 SVGAGI (reference sequence). V was clipped by 5 bases and J by 7 bases; unmatched bases: 7. This CDR3 contains 13 residues. CDR3 sequence (DNA): TGTGCCAGCAGTCCCAAACAGGGGGGAGAGCAGTACTTC. Its protein is CASSPKQGGEQYF.

The chain joins TRBV3-1 (or the pseudogene TRBV3-2) to TRBJ2-2; D not resolved. CDR3 length: 14 residues. The V end was cut by 2 bases, the J end by 4 bases, with 8 bases between. Germline CDR1 LGHDT, CDR2 YNNKEL (reference sequence). The CDR3: CASSQPEVTGELFF. CDR3 DNA: TGTGCCAGCAGCCAACCAGAGGTCACCGGGGAGCTGTTTTTT.

CDR3 in amino acids: CASSQGRTQNTEAFF. The CDR3 bases are TGTGCCAGCAGCCAAGGTCGGACACAGAACACTGAAGCTTTCTTT. The chain links TRBV3-1 (or the pseudogene TRBV3-2) to TRBJ1-1, with D possibly being TRBD1 (5 bases). The CDR3 is 15 amino acids. Trimming took 1 base from V and 1 from J, leaving 10 bases between them. Germline V CDR1 and CDR2: LGHDT, YNNKEL (reference sequence).

The sample holds one count of this clone. The gene calls are TRBV5-8 and TRBJ1-5; maybe TRBD1 (5 bases). Trimming took off 4 bases at V and 0 bases at J, with 14 bases between the two ends. This CDR3 has 16 residues. Germline CDR1 SGHTS, CDR2 YDEGEE. CDR3 residues: CASSPSRGTSNQPQHF. CDR3 DNA sequence: TGTGCCAGCAGCCCGTCTCGAGGGACTAGCAATCAGCCCCAGCATTTT.

The chain combines TRBV20-1 with TRBJ1-6; D may be TRBD1 (5 bases). This CDR3 has 14 residues. Trimming pared 3 bases from V and 10 bases from J, leaving 16 bases between. CDR1 DFQATT and CDR2 SNEGSKA come from the germline V gene (reference sequence). CDR3 protein: CSASIGAYGSPLHF. CDR3 sequence (DNA): TGCAGTGCTAGTATAGGGGCTTATGGCTCACCCCTCCACTTT.

The chain joins TRBV29-1 to TRBJ2-7; no firm D call. Trimming took 7 bases from V and 7 from J, leaving 14 bases between them. The CDR3 length is 11 residues. The V gene's germline CDR1 is SQVTM and CDR2 ANQGSEA. The CDR3 sequence: CSALDWLEQYF. The DNA of the CDR3 is TGCAGCGCTTTAGACTGGCTGGAGCAGTACTTC.

This clone has a single count. The V and J genes are TRBV5-4 and TRBJ2-5, with 11 bases identical to TRBD2. The germline gives CDR1 SGHNT, CDR2 YYREEE (reference sequence). CDR3 length: 16 residues. The J segment lost 2 bases and the V segment lost 0 bases, leaving 3 bases of the junction unmatched. CDR3 DNA: TGTGCCAGCAGCTTGGGGGGACTAGCGGCTCAAGAGACCCAGTACTTC. This codes for CASSLGGLAAQETQYF.

The rearrangement links TRBV10-3 to TRBJ2-7; D tentatively reads TRBD1 or TRBD2 (5 bases each). Germline CDR1 is ENHRY and CDR2 is SYGVKD. The CDR3 consists of 14 residues. V lost 6 bases, J lost 2 bases, and 14 bases lay in between. Written as DNA, the CDR3 is TGTGCCATCAGCGGGGACGGATACACCTACGAGCAGTACTTC. This gives the protein CAISGDGYTYEQYF.

The chain has TRBV9 and TRBJ2-7, with 8 bases fitting TRBD2. Germline trimming cut 0 bases from V and 5 bases from J; bases unmatched to any gene: 16. CDR3 length: 18 residues. Germline CDR1 reads SGDLS; CDR2 reads YYNGEE. CDR3: CASSVAPASAGAIHEQYF. CDR3 nucleotides: TGTGCCAGCAGCGTAGCCCCGGCGTCAGCGGGAGCAATCCACGAGCAGTACTTC.

The chain joins TRBV5-8 to TRBJ2-1; D may match TRBD1 or TRBD2 (5 bases each). The CDR3 contains 12 residues. Trimming took off 10 bases at V and 4 bases at J, with 12 bases between the two ends. Germline V gives CDR1 SGHTS, CDR2 YDEGEE. This CDR3 is CAVDWGYNEQFF. CDR3 nucleotide sequence: TGTGCCGTCGATTGGGGGTACAATGAGCAGTTCTTC.

The V call is TRBV6-5, the J call TRBJ2-7; D unresolved. Germline loops: CDR1 MNHEY, CDR2 SVGAGI. The CDR3 covers 15 residues. V dropped 7 bases and J dropped 2 bases, with 18 bases sitting between them. The CDR3, as DNA: TGTGCCAGCACCGAAGAAAGGACGGTACCCTACGAGCAGTACTTC. Encoded protein: CASTEERTVPYEQYF.

The rearrangement links TRBV30 to TRBJ2-1; D is undetermined. This CDR3 has 13 amino acids. V lost 0 bases and J 8 bases, leaving 11 bases between the germline ends. Per germline, CDR1 GTSNPN and CDR2 SVGIG (reference sequence). Written as DNA, the CDR3 is TGTGCCTGGAGTGTAGGAGAAGGTTATGAGCAGTTCTTC. Its protein is CAWSVGEGYEQFF.

This chain connects TRBV4-2 to TRBJ2-3, with 10 bases lining up with TRBD1. Germline V gene sequence: CDR1 LGHNA, CDR2 YNFKEQ. V dropped 5 bases and J dropped 1; count of bases not matched to a gene: 6. CDR3 length: 16 amino acids. CDR3 in DNA: TGTGCCAGCAGCTCCCGGACAGGGGGGGGCACAGATACGCAGTATTTT. This encodes CASSSRTGGGTDTQYF.

The J gene is TRBJ2-1, the V gene TRBV25-1, with 8 bases identical to TRBD2. The CDR3 runs 16 residues. The junction had 6 bases not matched to a gene; V was cut back by 2 bases and J by 3 bases. Germline loops: CDR1 MGHDK, CDR2 SYGVNS. CDR3 loop: CASSEIAGTDYNEQFF. Written as DNA, the CDR3 is TGTGCCAGCAGTGAAATAGCGGGAACAGACTACAATGAGCAGTTCTTC.

The chain carries TRBV7-9 and TRBJ2-7, with 8 bases identical to TRBD2. Unmatched junction bases numbered 5, after V lost 2 bases and J lost 2 bases. The CDR3 totals 15 residues. The germline gives CDR1 SEHNR, CDR2 FQNEAQ (reference sequence). As DNA, the CDR3 is TGTGCCAGCAGCTTACCAGCGGGAGCTACCTACGAGCAGTACTTC. This encodes CASSLPAGATYEQYF. The variable domain in full, with the rest retrieved from reference TRBV7-9 and TRBJ2-7, is DTGVSQNPRHKITKRGQNVTFRCDPISEHNRLYWYRQTLGQGPEFLTYFQNEAQLEKSRLLSDRFSAERPKGSFSTLEIQRTEQGDSAMYLCASSLPAGATYEQYFGPGTRLTVT.

V is TRBV18 and J is TRBJ2-5; no reliable D call. CDR1 KGHSH and CDR2 LQKENI come from the germline V gene. V lost 2 bases, J lost 1 base, and 8 bases lay in between. The CDR3 spans 14 residues. CDR3 protein: CASSPVEPQETQYF. CDR3 in DNA: TGTGCCAGCTCACCAGTTGAACCCCAAGAGACCCAGTACTTC.

The V and J genes are TRBV5-1 and TRBJ1-2; the match to TRBD1 covers 10 bases. Germline V gene lookup returns CDR1 SGHRS and CDR2 YFSETQ. The CDR3 is made up of 14 amino acids. Germline trimming cut 3 bases from V and 6 bases from J; bases unmatched to any gene: 5. The CDR3 here is CASSSPGQGNGYTF. CDR3 nucleotide sequence: TGCGCCAGCAGCTCTCCGGGACAGGGGAATGGCTACACCTTC.

This chain joins TRBV6-5 and TRBJ1-3, with no clear D. This CDR3 is 12 amino acids long. The germline V gene encodes CDR1 MNHEY and CDR2 SVGAGI. The V end lost 6 bases, the J end lost 4 bases, and 7 bases lay between the germline ends. CDR3 nucleotides: TGTGCCAGCAGGAAAACGGGAAACACCATATATTTT. This encodes CASRKTGNTIYF.

This clone came up once. V gene TRBV29-1 combines with J gene TRBJ2-2; D ambiguous. Germline V gene lookup returns CDR1 SQVTM and CDR2 ANQGSEA. The CDR3 is made up of 11 amino acids. Trimming removed 3 bases at V and 9 bases at J, with 8 bases between. The CDR3 DNA follows: TGCAGCGTTGATGAGAGCCGGGAGCTGTTTTTT. Residues: CSVDESRELFF.